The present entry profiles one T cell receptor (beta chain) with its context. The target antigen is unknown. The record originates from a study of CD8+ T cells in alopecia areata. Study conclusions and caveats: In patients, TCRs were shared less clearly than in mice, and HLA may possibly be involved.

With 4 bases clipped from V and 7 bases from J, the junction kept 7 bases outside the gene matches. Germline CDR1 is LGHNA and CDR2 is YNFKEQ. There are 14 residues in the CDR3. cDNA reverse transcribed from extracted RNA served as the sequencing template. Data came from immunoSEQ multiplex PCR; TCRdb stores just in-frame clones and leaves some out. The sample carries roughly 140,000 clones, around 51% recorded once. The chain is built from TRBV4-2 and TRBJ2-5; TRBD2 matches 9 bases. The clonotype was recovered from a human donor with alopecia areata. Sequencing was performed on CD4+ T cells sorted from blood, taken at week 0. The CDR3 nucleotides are TGTGCCAGCAGCCCTAGCGGGACTTTTCCGACCCAGTACTTC. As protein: CASSPSGTFPTQYF.